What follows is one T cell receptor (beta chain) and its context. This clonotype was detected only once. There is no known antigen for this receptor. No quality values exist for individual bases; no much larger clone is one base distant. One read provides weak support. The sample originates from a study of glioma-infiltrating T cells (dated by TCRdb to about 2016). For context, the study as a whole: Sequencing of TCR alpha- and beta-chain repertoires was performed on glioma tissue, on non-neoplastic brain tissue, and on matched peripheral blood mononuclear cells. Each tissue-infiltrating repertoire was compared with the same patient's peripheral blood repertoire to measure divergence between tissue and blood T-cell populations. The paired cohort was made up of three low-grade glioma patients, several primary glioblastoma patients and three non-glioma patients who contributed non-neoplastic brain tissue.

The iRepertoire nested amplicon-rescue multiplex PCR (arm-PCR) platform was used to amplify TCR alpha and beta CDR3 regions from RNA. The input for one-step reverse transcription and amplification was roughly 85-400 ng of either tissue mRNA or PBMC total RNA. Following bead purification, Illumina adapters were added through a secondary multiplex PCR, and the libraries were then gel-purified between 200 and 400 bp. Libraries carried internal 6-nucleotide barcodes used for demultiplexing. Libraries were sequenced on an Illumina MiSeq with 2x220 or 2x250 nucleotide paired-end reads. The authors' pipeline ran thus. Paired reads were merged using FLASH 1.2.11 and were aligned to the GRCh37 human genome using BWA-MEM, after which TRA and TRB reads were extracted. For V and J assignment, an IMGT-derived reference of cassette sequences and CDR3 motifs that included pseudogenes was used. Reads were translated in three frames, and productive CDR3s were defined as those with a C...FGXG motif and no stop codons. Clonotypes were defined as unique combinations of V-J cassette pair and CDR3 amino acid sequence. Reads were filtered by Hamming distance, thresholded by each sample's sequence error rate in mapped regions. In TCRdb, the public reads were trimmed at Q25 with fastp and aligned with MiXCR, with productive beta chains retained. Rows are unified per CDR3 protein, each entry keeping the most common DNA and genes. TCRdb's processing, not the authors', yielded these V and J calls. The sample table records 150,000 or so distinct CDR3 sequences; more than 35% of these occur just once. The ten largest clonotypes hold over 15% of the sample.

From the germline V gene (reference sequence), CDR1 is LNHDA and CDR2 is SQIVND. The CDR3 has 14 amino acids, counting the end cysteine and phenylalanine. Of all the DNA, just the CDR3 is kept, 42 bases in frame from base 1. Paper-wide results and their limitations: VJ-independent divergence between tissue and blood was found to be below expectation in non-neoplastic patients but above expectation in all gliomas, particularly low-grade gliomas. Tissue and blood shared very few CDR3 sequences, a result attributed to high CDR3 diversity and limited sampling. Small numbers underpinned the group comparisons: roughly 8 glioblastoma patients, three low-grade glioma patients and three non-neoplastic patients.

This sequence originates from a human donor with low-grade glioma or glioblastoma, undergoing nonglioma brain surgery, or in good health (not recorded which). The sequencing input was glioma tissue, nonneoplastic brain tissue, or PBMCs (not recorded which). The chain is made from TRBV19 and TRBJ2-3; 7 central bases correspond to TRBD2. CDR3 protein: CATTGGGSTDTQYF. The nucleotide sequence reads TGTGCTACGACGGGAGGCGGGAGCACAGATACGCAGTATTTT.